This T cell receptor beta chain was sequenced in a study of cytomegalovirus exposure and HLA in healthy donors (dated by TCRdb to about 2017). About the full investigation: In an earlier analysis of about 560 of the donors, about 270 Gb of sequence data and 117 million unique TCR beta sequences from about 180 million T cells were reported. About 330 gigabases of sequencing data and 75 million to 85 million unique TCR sequences made up an early release that covered around 640 HLA-typed donors. Of the roughly 400 genotyped donors, roughly 80% were placed in the genetic ancestry cluster associated with self-reported Caucasian donors. The study was designed to test whether signatures of past pathogen exposure could be identified by cataloging public T cell receptors. The study used immunosequencing to profile the T cell repertoires of approximately 650 subjects and linked those repertoires to cytomegalovirus serostatus. A separate validation cohort of 90 to 150 different subjects was used in addition to the 666-subject first cohort. High-throughput TCR immunosequencing, statistical association of individual TCRs with disease status, and machine learning were combined to predict cytomegalovirus infection status. A later analysis re-examined previously published TCR beta repertoires from over 500 donors and added high-resolution HLA genotyping to investigate patterns of TCR occurrence. Rather than drawing on any new phenotypic data, the later analysis identified candidate immune exposures from TCR beta sequences and the way those sequences occurred across donors. To decide whether each TCR beta V gene segment behaved as functional or pseudogenic, an earlier analysis of over 500 of the donors relied on high-throughput TCR beta sequencing. Donor age, sex, ethnicity and CMV serostatus were compiled together with the repertoire data. A later genetic analysis took genome-wide SNP genotypes for about three fifths of the 666 donors and used that subset as a discovery cohort. All discovery cohort repertoires had been generated using a single sequencing platform. Class I and class II HLA loci were covered by the typing at four-digit resolution. Typing coverage varied by locus: roughly 629-640 donors for A, B, C, DRB1 and DQB1; under 550 for DQA1; nearly 610 for DPA1; roughly 450 for DPB1. Because of strong linkage in the cohort, roughly five DR-DQ haplotypes were treated as single units for association and clustering. Across 398 genotyped donors of the cohort, an average of approximately 220,000 unique TCR beta nucleotide sequences per donor were sequenced, and roughly 18% of those sequences were non-productive.

As concerns this clone: Its cognate antigen has yet to be identified. No much larger clone is present one base from it, and per-base qualities are unavailable.

Reading from cysteine to phenylalanine, the CDR3 counts 15 amino acids. CDR3 DNA only is kept here, 45 bases in frame from base 1. The germline ends are 14 bases apart after V is trimmed by 7 bases and J by 1 base. The germline V gene (reference sequence) gives CDR1 as LNHDA and CDR2 as SQIVND. The method was the immunoSEQ multiplex PCR assay. A mixture of 60 forward primers for TCR Vbeta segments and 13 reverse primers for TCR Jbeta segments was used in the multiplex PCR. The CDR3 region of rearranged TCR beta genes was amplified from genomic DNA with a multiplex PCR assay. The Illumina HiSeq System was used to sequence the amplified TCR beta libraries as 87-base-pair reads. Concerning the study's data processing: A later analysis tallied approximately 87 million unique TCR beta chains across the 600 to 700 repertoires, and around 10 million of those chains were shared by two or more donors. To remove PCR and sequencing errors, raw reads were error-corrected and collapsed into unique sequences using a nearest-neighbor algorithm that merged closely related sequences. Alignment of CDR3 sequences to IMGT reference sequences was used to assign V, D and J gene segments. Each retained sequence needed at least a six-nucleotide match to both a V gene segment and a J gene segment. Rearrangements were called productive when the CDR3 lacked stop codons and stayed in frame with V and J; all others were non-productive. CDR3 was defined according to IMGT convention as the region running from the second conserved V-encoded cysteine to the conserved J-encoded phenylalanine. The earlier analysis of fewer than 750 of the donors excluded sequences that lacked an unambiguous match to a single V gene segment. An earlier analysis of almost 600 of the donors classified V segments as functional when productive rearrangements were above 56.7% and as segregating when the standard deviation between donors was above 5%. A statistical classification framework was built for diagnosing cytomegalovirus status from the catalog of TCR beta chain sequences. A later analysis assigned V and J genes by comparing TCR nucleotide sequences with IMGT/GENE-DB human TR gene sequences. In a later analysis, CDR3 sequences and most-parsimonious VDJ recombination scenarios were assigned using the TCRdist pipeline. In a later analysis, every TCR beta chain was defined by the combination of its CDR3 amino acid sequence and its V-gene family, and reads without a unique V-gene family were dropped. In a later analysis, 500 to 650 highly shared, low-generation-probability nucleotide sequences were removed to address suspected cross-contamination and a sequencing artifact. In a later analysis, a clonal expansion index for each public chain was calculated from normalized within-repertoire ranks of inferred template counts. In a later analysis, generation probabilities were computed using a VDJ recombination model fitted to out-of-frame rearrangements, and the results were checked against IGoR. In a later analysis, hypergeometric tests were used to score TCR-TCR, TCR-HLA and TCR-CMV co-occurrence, with a repertoire-size bias correction applied to TCR pairs. A later analysis estimated false discovery rates by permuting HLA or CMV assignments 20 times. A later analysis grouped co-occurring TCRs with DBSCAN, adding TCRdist sequence similarity when clustering within HLA-allele-positive subsets. Co-occurrence clustering excluded repertoires with fewer than 30,000 or more than 120,000 public chains, plus five with anomalous nucleotide sharing. In TCRdb, the immuneACCESS table is reduced to in-frame sequences with V and J assigned. These tables do not hold every clone; where another copy was compared, an unresolved V gene accounts for under half, and the others remain unexplained. The V and J calls and clone size come from that table; D and trimming were worked out from the DNA. Within this sample are some 130,000 clones, with 73% of them counted one time only. The ten largest account for around 1.4% of the sample.

The cohort consisted of 650 to 850 healthy bone marrow donors. Cohort members were all nominally healthy when sampled, although unrecorded immune exposures were likely present. The donor was CMV seronegative and was included in the group of 352 seronegative cohort members. Every donor gave a peripheral blood sample, and the peripheral blood mononuclear cells from that sample were used for TCR beta sequencing. The Qiagen DNeasy Blood Extraction Kit was used to extract genomic DNA from the blood cell samples. Results and caveats for the whole study, not just this receptor: For the cohort, immune exposure information was limited to CMV serostatus. At a false discovery rate of 0.05, a later analysis linked 16,000 or so TCR beta sequences to specific HLA alleles. This cohort had only TCR beta chains sequenced, and the lack of alpha or paired-chain data limited which features could be detected. In a later genetic analysis, a missense DCLRE1C variant was associated with V-gene and J-gene trimming of TCR beta chains, and the association was replicated in an independent cohort. A cluster of highly shared sequence variants was judged likely to be a technical artifact of the sequencing pipeline. A further reported finding was that TCR beta sequences accurately predicted the HLA-A and HLA-B alleles for most subjects in the first cohort. In vitro tests confirmed that a few of the cytomegalovirus-associated TCR beta chains recognize cytomegalovirus antigens. According to a later genetic analysis, donors in an Asian-associated ancestry cluster had fewer N-insertions in productive TCRs than the roughly 670-donor mean. Because counts were too low, about 17 rarely observed V segments, including chromosome 9 orphons, were excluded from the earlier analysis of under 650 of the donors. Most TCR sequences were seen in very few donors, while some public TCRs were found in many individuals. In a later analysis, HLA-associated TCR beta chains were found to be more clonally expanded and to have lower generation probabilities than equally common non-associated chains. Some IMGT-functional V segments, including TRBV6-2 and TRBV6-3, could not be distinguished by the 87-base-pair reads and were therefore excluded. In the study, 150 to 200 TCR beta chains were listed as associated with cytomegalovirus. Because HLA typing was missing for some donors at each locus, association tests included only the typed subset. In an earlier analysis of 500 to 650 of the donors, most TCR beta V segments appeared in productive rearrangements about 87% or about 30% of the time, broadly matching IMGT annotations. The classifier was reported to diagnose cytomegalovirus status with high specificity and sensitivity in both the original cohort and the validation cohort. A later analysis reported that several top co-occurrence clusters appeared linked to parvovirus B19, influenza, CMV and Epstein-Barr virus. In a later analysis, most CMV-associated TCR beta chains were found to appear HLA-restricted, with HLA associations seemingly driven largely by CMV exposure. When HLA alleles, especially DR and DQ, strongly co-occurred, TCR associations were difficult to assign to individual alleles. Correlated functional status among segregating V segments might reflect linkage disequilibrium, but an unknown experimental factor could not be ruled out. According to a later analysis, TCR association rates differed among HLA loci, with DRB1 alleles showing the most associated TCRs and HLA-C alleles showing the fewest. The authors suggested that the approach could potentially be extended to other disease states and immunological phenotypes. Roughly uniform sequencing depth across donors was assumed in presence/absence analyses, although this assumption may not hold.

The rearrangement combines TRBV19 with TRBJ1-5; the best D guess is TRBD1, with 5 bases matching. The receptor's source is a woman between 35 and 50 years old in good health and CMV-seronegative. Sequenced input: PBMCs. The CDR3: CASTSWGDSNQPQHF. The sequenced DNA: TGTGCCAGTACCTCTTGGGGGGACAGCAATCAGCCCCAGCATTTT.